These 3 T cell receptor beta chains were sequenced from one sample in a study of cytomegalovirus exposure and HLA in healthy donors. PCR primers comprised 60 Vbeta and 13 Jbeta primers. The data were produced by immunoSEQ multiplex PCR, yet TCRdb's version contains in-frame clones alone and is incomplete. The sample holds roughly 150,000 clones, roughly 80% seen once. Sequencing used PBMCs. These receptors came from a woman between 40 and 50 years old in good health and CMV-seronegative.

The J gene is TRBJ2-1, the V gene TRBV5-1, with 8 bases identical to TRBD2. The CDR3 has 15 amino acids. In germline, CDR1 is SGHRS, CDR2 YFSETQ. J gave up 4 bases and V 0 bases, and 3 bases lay outside the gene matches. CDR3 sequence: CASSLATSGYNEQFF. CDR3 in DNA: TGCGCCAGCAGCTTGGCCACTAGCGGTTACAATGAGCAGTTCTTC.

The chain is built from TRBV25-1 and TRBJ1-5; D might be TRBD1 (5 bases). Trimming shortened V by 9 bases and J by 0 bases, and 12 bases separated the two germline ends. The germline V gene has CDR1 MGHDK and CDR2 SYGVNS. The CDR3 spans 14 residues. The CDR3 DNA sequence: TGTGCCAGTGGGGAGGGGAATAGCAATCAGCCCCAGCATTTT. Translation: CASGEGNSNQPQHF.

The chain links TRBV7-9 to TRBJ1-1, with D tentatively TRBD1 (5 bases). Germline V gene data show CDR1 as SEHNR and CDR2 as FQNEAQ (reference sequence). V dropped 5 bases and J dropped 1 base, with 11 bases sitting between them. CDR3 length: 14 residues. In nucleotides, the CDR3 is TGTGCCAGCAGCATTAGGGGAACGAACACTGAAGCTTTCTTT. Its protein product is CASSIRGTNTEAFF.